The 7 T cell receptor beta chains in this list originate from one sample, sequenced in a study of shared clonotypes between healthy human individuals. Naive CD8 cells lacked CD45RO, underwent positive selection for CCR7 and left out terminally differentiated effector memory CD45RA+ cells. Produced via immunoSEQ multiplex PCR; TCRdb's table is partial and in-frame only. This sample carries 550,000 to 750,000 clones, roughly 96% of them seen once, and the ten largest clones take about 0.11%. Sample: naive CD8+ T cells sorted from blood. The receptors derive from a woman under 40 in good health.

The CDR3 loop reads CASSLTDPGTSGMTGELFF. The CDR3 coding sequence is TGTGCCAGCAGCCTTACAGACCCCGGGACTAGCGGGATGACCGGGGAGCTGTTTTTT. The rearrangement joins TRBV7-9 to TRBJ2-2; 13 nucleotides line up with TRBD2. After removal of 5 bases from V and 5 bases from J, the junction contained 14 bases not matched to a gene. Germline V gene sequence: CDR1 SEHNR, CDR2 FQNEAQ (reference sequence). This CDR3 comprises 19 residues.

The J gene is TRBJ2-7, the V gene TRBV28; 8 nucleotides agree with TRBD2. Losses at the gene ends were 6 bases for V and 7 bases for J; bases not matched to a gene: 20. Germline V gives CDR1 MDHEN, CDR2 SYDVKM. The CDR3 spans 17 residues. This chain's CDR3 is CASSFTVSGRADGEQYF. DNA for the CDR3: TGTGCCAGCAGCTTTACTGTCTCCGGGAGGGCCGATGGGGAGCAGTACTTC.

This sequence joins TRBV2 and TRBJ1-1; perhaps TRBD1 as D (6 bases). The CDR3 has 14 amino acids. CDR1 and CDR2 from the germline V gene are SNHLY and FYNNEI. V lost 3 bases and J lost 8, with 16 bases in between. CDR3 protein: CASSDDLTGTEAFF. CDR3 bases: TGTGCCAGCAGTGATGATTTAACCGGGACAGAAGCTTTCTTT.

The chain has TRBV6-1 and TRBJ2-3; D perhaps matches TRBD2 (5 bases). The V end was cut by 8 bases, the J end by 2 bases, with 17 bases between. This CDR3 is built from 15 residues. Germline V gene sequence: CDR1 MNHNS, CDR2 SASEGT. The CDR3 sequence: CASGMTGFITDTQYF. The CDR3 DNA follows: TGTGCCAGCGGAATGACGGGGTTTATCACAGATACGCAGTATTTT.

The V call is TRBV28, the J call TRBJ2-7, with D hard to call. V dropped 6 bases and J dropped 4 bases, with 13 bases sitting between them. Germline lookup yields CDR1 MDHEN and CDR2 SYDVKM. CDR3 length equals 13 residues. DNA for the CDR3: TGTGCCAGCAGCCCATTTGTTTCGTACGAGCAGTACTTC. Protein: CASSPFVSYEQYF. The entire variable domain, with the rest obtained from reference TRBV28 and TRBJ2-7, is as follows: DVKVTQSSRYLVKRTGEKVFLECVQDMDHENMFWYRQDPGLGLRLIYFSYDVKMKEKGDIPEGYSVSREKKERFSLILESASTNQTSMYLCASSPFVSYEQYFGPGTRLTVT.

Turning to this clone: Other nucleotide sequences from this sample produce the same CDR3. DNA for the CDR3: TGTGCCAGCAGTTCCGGGACTAGCGGGCACAATGAGCAGTTCTTC. It yields the protein CASSSGTSGHNEQFF. V is TRBV27 and J is TRBJ2-1; 12 bases align to TRBD2. The germline CDR1 and CDR2 sequences are MNHEY and SMNVEV (reference sequence). CDR3 size: 15 residues. J was trimmed by 5 bases and V by 4 bases; bases with no gene match: 3.

The chain joins TRBV9 to TRBJ2-5; 8 nucleotides match TRBD2. Trimming took 0 bases from V and 5 from J; bases not matched to a gene: 3. Germline V gene lookup returns CDR1 SGDLS and CDR2 YYNGEE. CDR3 length: 14 residues. The CDR3 here is CASSVELAEETQYF. CDR3 DNA: TGTGCCAGCAGCGTAGAACTAGCGGAGGAGACCCAGTACTTC. Drawing the rest from reference TRBV9 and TRBJ2-5, the complete variable domain is DSGVTQTPKHLITATGQRVTLRCSPRSGDLSVYWYQQSLDQGLQFLIQYYNGEERAKGNILERFSAQQFPDLHSELNLSSLELGDSALYFCASSVELAEETQYFGPGTRLLVL.